This TCR beta chain was obtained from a study of human T cells and chemical hapten exposure (dated by TCRdb to the early 2020s). About the investigation overall: For sensitization, 2% DPC in acetone was applied to a 2 cm by 2 cm area of upper inner arm skin. Weekly therapeutic DPC doses were additionally applied to the scalp of patients throughout the approximately 25-week study period. Patch testing was done on the upper back using Finn chambers containing 0.01% DPC, and results were scored after 6 days according to International Contact Dermatitis Research Group standards. The patient cohort, mostly female, included alopecia areata with under or over 50% scalp involvement, alopecia totalis and alopecia universalis. The libraries were sequenced as a pool, and the TCR yield per sample differed mostly because of small variations in library volumes within the pool. The study tracked peripheral blood TCR repertoire changes in vivo during primary and secondary sensitization to the hapten diphenylcyclopropenone (DPC) in alopecia patients. Blood samples were taken from patients before sensitization (week 0) and then at 2, 6 and about 24 weeks after DPC sensitization. Blood for TCR sequencing was provided by twenty-nine alopecia patients at one to four time points (pre-sensitization, 2, 6 and 24 weeks). Study-wide conclusions, independent of this receptor: Alopecia, a presumed autoimmune disease, was present in all patients, so the immune response of the patients might differ from that of healthy individuals. Expanded TCRs formed significantly more large CDR3 similarity clusters than pre-sensitization or healthy control sets, consistent with antigen-driven responses. Repeated subsampling changed both the strength of the expansion versus patch-test correlation and the threshold at which the correlation became significant. No change with DPC sensitization was found in the number of TCRs above 1 in 1000 frequency, and no evidence of global repertoire structure alterations was found. Patch test score was positively correlated with the number of PT1 expanded TCRs, with significance at thresholds 8, 16 and 32 but not at 4.

The germline V gene encodes CDR1 MDHEN and CDR2 SYDVKM. The CDR3 runs 14 amino acids, cysteine and phenylalanine included. Only the CDR3 portion is preserved as DNA: 42 bases, with reading frame beginning at the first base. At the junction V is shortened by 2 bases and J by 3 bases, with 7 bases in between. Library construction relied on RACE. TCRdb records NextSeq 500 as the sequencer. During library preparation, unique molecular identifiers were attached to individual cDNA molecules so that TCRs could be counted quantitatively and reproducibly. For every blood RNA sample, sequencing covered both the TCR alpha and TCR beta chains. In the paper's pipeline: The median number of TCRs per sample was roughly 94,000, ranging from roughly 23,224 to 690,600. V, J and CDR3 annotation of the TCR reads was performed with the Decombinator software suite. For PS versus PT1 abundance plots, all samples were subsampled to the same number of TCRs (28,000). Expanded TCRs were defined as absent before sensitization and observed at least eight times at the 2-week time point. The raw public reads went through TCRdb reprocessing: fastp at Q25, MiXCR clone calling, in-frame beta chains kept. Rows are combined by CDR3 protein, so each entry shows the most common genes and DNA. TCRdb's processing, not the authors', yielded these V and J calls. The sample table lists approximately 260,000 distinct CDR3 sequences, about 9% of them with a count of one. The ten largest clonotypes hold about 2.5% of the sample.

The label giving this sample's time point can be read as: pre-sensitization, week 0. The sample's treatment or condition, from its label and the paper: therapeutic diphenylcyclopropenone sensitization with weekly scalp DPC. At each patch-test visit, blood was drawn before the patch test was applied. Eligible patients were aged 18 to 70, diagnosed with alopecia, deemed suitable for DPC therapy, and excluded if pregnant. Total RNA was extracted from unfractionated whole blood collected in Tempus Blood RNA tubes. Comments on this clonotype: The clone's antigen remains unknown. No clone much larger than this one lies a single base away; base qualities are absent.

This specimen was whole blood, taken in connection with sensitization to the hapten diphenylcyclopropenone (DPC). Recombination connected TRBV28 to TRBJ2-2; the D gene is perhaps TRBD2, from 6 matching bases. This TCR was sampled from a middle-aged woman with alopecia areata. Some clones in this sample may be carry-over from other donors' samples. The DNA is as follows: TGTGCCAGCAGTTTAAGGAGGGACACCGGGGAGCTGTTTTTT. This translates into CASSLRRDTGELFF.